This entry features one TCR beta chain sequence. Original methodology: Nucleated cell counts were estimated from reference gene primer amplification. Assay used: immunoSEQ multiplex PCR; TCRdb lists only in-frame clones, some missing. The V and J calls and clone size come from that table; D and trimming were worked out from the DNA. The sample shows 150,000 or so clones, 70% to 80% of them seen only once. This sample was taken from a study of blood T cell repertoires in COVID-19. The wider study: Samples of COVID-19 (acute and convalescent) were obtained from the United States, Italy and Spain. Sources were T cells, B-cell-depleted T cells, or PBMCs; the material itself was cDNA or gDNA.

V dropped 0 bases and J dropped 4; count of bases not matched to a gene: 2. The CDR3 totals 15 residues. Germline lookup yields CDR1 SGHNT and CDR2 YYREEE (reference sequence). The rearrangement uses TRBV5-4 and TRBJ2-7; 12 bases match TRBD1. The sequenced material came from peripheral blood. This receptor was taken from a woman in her 70s with COVID-19, enrolled during active disease. Written as DNA, the CDR3 is TGTGCCAGCAGCTTGGGGGGACAGGGGGCGTACGAGCAGTACTTC. Translating it yields CASSLGGQGAYEQYF.